This TCR beta chain was recorded in a study of T cells in Graves' hyperthyroidism and ophthalmopathy (dated 2019 in TCRdb). Study-level background: Peripheral blood was sampled at the time of initial diagnosis, prior to any treatment. TCR Vbeta CDR3 sequencing of roughly 140 peripheral blood samples (approximately 44 ophthalmopathy, about 80 hyperthyroidism and about 17 progressor patients) is reported in the paper. To identify TCR V-J signatures that set the groups apart, the researchers used a discovery cohort of 90 to 100 patients, made up of 43 with Graves' ophthalmopathy and 57 with stable Graves' hyperthyroidism. Whether ophthalmopathy could be predicted prospectively was tested in an independent validation cohort made up of approximately 19 hyperthyroidism patients plus 17 patients who later progressed to ophthalmopathy. Following sampling, methimazole starting at 30 mg daily was given to hyperthyroidism patients, and high-dose intravenous methylprednisolone was given to ophthalmopathy patients. In addition, the study compared T-cell repertoires in thyroid tissue and in blood from about six Graves' hyperthyroidism patients. The approximately 90 discovery patients were randomly split 7:3 into training and test sets. Beyond this particular receptor, the publication reports: During validation, the model predicted progression to ophthalmopathy a median of about 6.3 months ahead of onset, with approximately 71% sensitivity and more than 72% specificity. Ophthalmopathy was separated from stable hyperthyroidism by a 13 V-J signature model, with 87.88% sensitivity and roughly 84% specificity obtained in cross-validation and 80%/75% obtained in testing. Sample size was not statistically predetermined, and investigators were not blinded to group allocation. Most expanded thyroid clonotypes (frequency above 0.001) were also detected in blood, suggesting blood repertoires may reflect thyroid immune responses.

Amplification of TCR beta CDR3 regions was carried out from RNA transcripts. For the first round of RT-PCR on the TCR CDR3, the HTBI primer set was used together with the Qiagen OneStep RT-PCR kit. The libraries were constructed in a second round of multiplex PCR and then size-selected and purified. Libraries were sequenced paired-end with 100 bp reads on an Illumina HiSeq2000. Per the authors' processing: SOAPnuke was used to process the raw data, removing reads that contained adapters or uncalled bases, had a mean Phred below 15, or lacked an exact match to the constant primer or identifier. High-quality paired reads were merged using COPE v1.2.5, and each unique nucleotide sequence was defined as a clonotype. MiTCR v1.1 was used to align clonotypes to the IMGT TRBV, TRBD and TRBJ reference segments. The analysis included only V-J combinations with a frequency above 0.0001, which together covered 98% to 99.2% of the repertoires. The TCS score was defined as F50 (clonal expansion) divided by E x V (chaos), with BLOSUM62-based TCRdist calculated between CDR3 peptides within each V-J. Welch's t-statistics and random forest reduced roughly 530 V-J features to roughly 13, which were used in a naive Bayes classifier (R e1071). Through fastp at Q25 and MiXCR, TCRdb rebuilt clones from the public reads, retaining in-frame beta chains. Each entry is one CDR3 protein sequence, shown with its most common DNA and genes. TCRdb assigned the V and J calls; the authors' analysis was not used. The sample has hundreds of thousands of distinct CDR3 sequences on record, under 25% of them singletons. Together, the top ten hold about 35% of the sample.

The CDR3 sequence holds 14 residues, the cysteine and phenylalanine included. Solely the CDR3 DNA is kept, with 42 bases framed from the first base. CDR1 MNHEY and CDR2 SMNVEV are derived from the germline V gene (reference sequence). The junction shows trimming of 8 bases on V and 6 bases on J, and the gene matches do not reach 8 bases of it. This clonotype was seen at least ten times. Its specific antigen is unknown. Per-base quality was not reported, and no clone a single base away is much larger than it. Ophthalmopathy patients had moderately to severely active disease, with a Clinical Activity Score of 3 or more, a NOSPECS grade of 4 or more, and a disease duration of less than 3 months. Any patient with an uncontrolled infection, another autoimmune disease, pregnancy or lactation was excluded. Diagnoses were established on the basis of clinical symptoms, serum thyroxine and TRAb, thyroid ultrasound, and orbital computed tomography. PBMCs were isolated from approximately 10 ml of fresh peripheral blood by Ficoll-Paque density gradient centrifugation. Total RNA was extracted with Trizol reagent, and quality was checked on an Agilent 2100 Bioanalyzer.

The specimen sequenced was blood. Rearrangement joined TRBV27 to TRBJ2-1; 9 of the junction bases match TRBD2. The sequence derives from a man younger than 45 with Graves' ophthalmopathy. The CDR3 amino acid sequence is: CASRISGSGNEQFF. The DNA sequence is given as TGTGCCAGCCGTATTAGCGGGAGTGGCAATGAGCAGTTCTTC.